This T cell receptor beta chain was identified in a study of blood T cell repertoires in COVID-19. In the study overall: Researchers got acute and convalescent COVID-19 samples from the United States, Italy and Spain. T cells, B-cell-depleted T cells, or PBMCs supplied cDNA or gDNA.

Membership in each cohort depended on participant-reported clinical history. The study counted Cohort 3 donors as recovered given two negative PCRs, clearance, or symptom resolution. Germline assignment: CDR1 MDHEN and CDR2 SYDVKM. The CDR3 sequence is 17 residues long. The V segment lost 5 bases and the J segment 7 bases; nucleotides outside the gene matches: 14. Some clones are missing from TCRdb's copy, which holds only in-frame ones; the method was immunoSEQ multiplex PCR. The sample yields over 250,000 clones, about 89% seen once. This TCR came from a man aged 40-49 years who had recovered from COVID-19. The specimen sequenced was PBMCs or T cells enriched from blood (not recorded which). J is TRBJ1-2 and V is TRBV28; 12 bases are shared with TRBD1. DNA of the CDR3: TGTGCCAGCAGTGTATCGGGACAGGGGGCGCCGGTGTCTGGCTACACCTTC. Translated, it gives CASSVSGQGAPVSGYTF.